The clone carrying this T cell receptor beta chain was counted only a few times. This sample was included in a study of T-cell reconstitution after alpha-beta-depleted transplantation in children. V lost 0 bases to trimming and J lost 3 bases; unmatched junction nucleotides: 7. The CDR3 is made up of 16 amino acids. Germline values: CDR1 LGHNA, CDR2 YNFKEQ. Preparation of the TCRbeta library involved a method that used unique molecular identifiers. TCRdb analysed the PCR reads with MiXCR anew, one entry per CDR3 protein. The sample yields almost 250,000 distinct CDR3 sequences, 25% seen once. This sample comprised PBMCs, obtained before TCRalphabeta/CD19-depleted stem cell transplant. This rearrangement joins TRBV4-2 to TRBJ2-7; TRBD2 matches 8 bases. The origin of this receptor is a girl aged 2-15 years with Fanconi anemia, due to receive a stem cell transplant. Written as DNA, the CDR3 is TGTGCCAGCAGCCAAGATCCACTAGCGGATTACTACGAGCAGTACTTC. Amino acids: CASSQDPLADYYEQYF.